Given below is one TCR beta chain in context. The antigen is unknown. RNA amounts of about 0.5 to 1 ug underwent reverse transcription with random hexamers. One entry per CDR3 protein results from TCRdb running MiXCR on the immunoSEQ multiplex PCR reads. The sample lists 130,000 to 150,000 distinct CDR3 sequences; under 97% were seen once. These data originate in a study of CD8 T cells in Susac syndrome. Broader study findings: In Susac syndrome, the CD4+ T cell repertoires did not show clonal expansion.

This clonotype was sampled from a human donor with Susac syndrome. The sequenced material came from CD4+ T cells from PBMCs.

The CDR3 region has the DNA TGCAGTGCTAAGGCGGACCCCACCCGGGGAGAGACCCAGTACTTC. Its protein product is CSAKADPTRGETQYF. V is TRBV20-1 and J is TRBJ2-5, with D perhaps TRBD2 (5 bases). V lost 4 bases and J 4 bases, leaving 19 bases between the germline ends. CDR3 length: 15 residues. From germline, CDR1 is DFQATT and CDR2 SNEGSKA (reference sequence).